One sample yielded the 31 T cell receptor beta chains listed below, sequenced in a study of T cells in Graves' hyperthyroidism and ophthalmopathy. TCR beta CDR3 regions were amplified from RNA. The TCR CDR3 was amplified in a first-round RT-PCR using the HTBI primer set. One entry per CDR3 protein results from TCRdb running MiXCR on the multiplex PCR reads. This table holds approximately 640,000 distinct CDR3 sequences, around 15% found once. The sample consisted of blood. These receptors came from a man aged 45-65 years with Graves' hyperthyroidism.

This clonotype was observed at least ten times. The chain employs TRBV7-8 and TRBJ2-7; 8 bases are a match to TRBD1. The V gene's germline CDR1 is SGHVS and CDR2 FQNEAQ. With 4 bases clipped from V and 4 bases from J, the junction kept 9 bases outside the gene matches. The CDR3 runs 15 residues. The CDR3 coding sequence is TGTGCCAGCAGCTCACCCGGGACAGGAGCATACGAGCAGTACTTC. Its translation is CASSSPGTGAYEQYF. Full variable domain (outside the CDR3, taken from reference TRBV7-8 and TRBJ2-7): GAGVSQSPRYKVAKRGQDVALRCDPISGHVSLFWYQQALGQGPEFLTYFQNEAQLDKSGLPSDRFFAERPEGSVSTLKIQRTQQEDSAVYLCASSSPGTGAYEQYFGPGTRLTVT.

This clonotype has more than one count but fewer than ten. CDR3 region: CASSLASTGAYEQYF. The CDR3 region has the DNA TGTGCCAGTAGTCTCGCCTCGACAGGAGCCTACGAGCAGTACTTC. This chain connects TRBV19 to TRBJ2-7; possibly TRBD1 for D (6 bases). The CDR3 extends over 15 amino acids. Germline CDR1 is LNHDA and CDR2 is SQIVND (reference sequence). The germline V and J ends were trimmed by 5 bases and 2 bases, with 16 bases remaining between them.

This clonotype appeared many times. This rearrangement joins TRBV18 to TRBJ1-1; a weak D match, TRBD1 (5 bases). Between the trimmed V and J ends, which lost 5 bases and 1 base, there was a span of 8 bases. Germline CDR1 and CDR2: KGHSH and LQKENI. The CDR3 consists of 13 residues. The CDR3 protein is CASSSTENTEAFF. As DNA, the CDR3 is TGTGCCAGCTCATCGACAGAGAACACTGAAGCTTTCTTT.

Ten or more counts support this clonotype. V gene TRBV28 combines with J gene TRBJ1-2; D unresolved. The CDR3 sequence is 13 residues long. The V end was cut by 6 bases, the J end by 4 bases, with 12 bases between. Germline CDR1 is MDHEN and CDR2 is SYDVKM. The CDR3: CASRPTWLYGYTF. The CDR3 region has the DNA TGTGCCAGCAGACCGACTTGGCTCTATGGCTACACCTTC.

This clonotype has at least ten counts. CDR3 amino acids: CASSEETRNQPQHF. CDR3 nucleotide sequence: TGTGCCAGCAGTGAAGAGACTCGGAATCAGCCCCAGCATTTT. The chain has TRBV2 and TRBJ1-5; no firm D call. The V gene lost 1 base and the J gene lost 4 bases, with 8 bases spanning the gap. The CDR3 length is 14 residues. CDR1 and CDR2 (germline): SNHLY, FYNNEI.

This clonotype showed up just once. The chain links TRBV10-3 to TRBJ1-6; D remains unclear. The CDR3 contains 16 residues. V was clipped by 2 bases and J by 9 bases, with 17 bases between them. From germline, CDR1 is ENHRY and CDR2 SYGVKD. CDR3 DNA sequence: TGTGCCATCAGTGAGCGGGCGAACAGAGATTTTTCACCCCTCCACTTT. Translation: CAISERANRDFSPLHF.

CDR3 sequence reads: CASSNEINTEAFF. The CDR3 region has the DNA TGTGCCAGCAGTAACGAAATCAACACTGAAGCTTTCTTT. J is TRBJ1-1 and V is TRBV6-5; no clear D. The CDR3 runs 13 residues. V was shortened by 5 bases and J by 2 bases, with 9 bases between the two germline ends. The germline V gene encodes CDR1 MNHEY and CDR2 SVGAGI.

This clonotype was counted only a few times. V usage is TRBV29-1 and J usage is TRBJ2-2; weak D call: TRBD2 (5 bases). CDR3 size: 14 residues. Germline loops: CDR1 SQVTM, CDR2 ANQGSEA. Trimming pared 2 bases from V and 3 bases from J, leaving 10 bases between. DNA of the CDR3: TGCAGCGTTGAAAAGGGAGAGGACACCGGGGAGCTGTTTTTT. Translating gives CSVEKGEDTGELFF.

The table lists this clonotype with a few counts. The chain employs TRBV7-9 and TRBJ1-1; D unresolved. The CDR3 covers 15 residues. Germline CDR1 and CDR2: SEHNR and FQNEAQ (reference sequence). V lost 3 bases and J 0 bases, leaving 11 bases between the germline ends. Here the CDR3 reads CASSLGIRMNTEAFF. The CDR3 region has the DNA TGTGCCAGCAGCTTGGGAATACGGATGAACACTGAAGCTTTCTTT.

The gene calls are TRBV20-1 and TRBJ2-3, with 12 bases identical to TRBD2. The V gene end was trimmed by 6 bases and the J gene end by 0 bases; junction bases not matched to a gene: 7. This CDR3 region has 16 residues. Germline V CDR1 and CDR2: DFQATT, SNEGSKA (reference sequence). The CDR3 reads CSAFSSGRASTDTQYF. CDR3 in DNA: TGCAGTGCCTTCTCTAGCGGGAGGGCCAGCACAGATACGCAGTATTTT.

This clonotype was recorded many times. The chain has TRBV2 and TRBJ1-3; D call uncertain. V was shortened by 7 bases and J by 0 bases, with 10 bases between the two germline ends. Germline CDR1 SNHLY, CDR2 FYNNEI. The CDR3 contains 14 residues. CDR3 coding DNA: TGTGCCAGCAATCAGGACTTCTCTGGAAACACCATATATTTT. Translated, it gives CASNQDFSGNTIYF.

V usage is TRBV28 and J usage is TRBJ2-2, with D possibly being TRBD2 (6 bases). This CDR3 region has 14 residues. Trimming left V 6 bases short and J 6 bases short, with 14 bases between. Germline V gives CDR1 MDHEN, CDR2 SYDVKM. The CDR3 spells CASREGPSAGELFF. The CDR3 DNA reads TGTGCCAGCAGGGAGGGCCCCTCTGCCGGGGAGCTGTTTTTT.

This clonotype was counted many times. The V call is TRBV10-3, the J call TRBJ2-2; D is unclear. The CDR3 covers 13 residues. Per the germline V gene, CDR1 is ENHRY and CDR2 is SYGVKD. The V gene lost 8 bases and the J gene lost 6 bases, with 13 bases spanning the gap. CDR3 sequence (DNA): TGTGCCATCTCGGATCGCGAGGCCGGGGAGCTGTTTTTT. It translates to CAISDREAGELFF.

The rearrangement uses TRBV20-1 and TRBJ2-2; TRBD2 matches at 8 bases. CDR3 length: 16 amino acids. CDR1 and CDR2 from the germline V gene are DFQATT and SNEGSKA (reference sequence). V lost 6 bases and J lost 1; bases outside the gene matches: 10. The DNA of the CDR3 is TGCAGTGCAGGGCGAGGTAGCGGGATGAACACCGGGGAGCTGTTTTTT. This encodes CSAGRGSGMNTGELFF.

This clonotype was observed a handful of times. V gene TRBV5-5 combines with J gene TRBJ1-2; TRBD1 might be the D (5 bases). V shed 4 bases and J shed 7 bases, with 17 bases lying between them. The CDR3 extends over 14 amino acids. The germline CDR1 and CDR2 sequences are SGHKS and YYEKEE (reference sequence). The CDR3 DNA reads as TGTGCCAGCAGCCTGCTTCAGGGTGGAACTGGCTACACCTTC. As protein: CASSLLQGGTGYTF.

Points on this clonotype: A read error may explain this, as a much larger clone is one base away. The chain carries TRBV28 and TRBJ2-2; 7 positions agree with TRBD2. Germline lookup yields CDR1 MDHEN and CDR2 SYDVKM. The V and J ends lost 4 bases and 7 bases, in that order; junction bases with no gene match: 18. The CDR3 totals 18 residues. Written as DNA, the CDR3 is TGTGCCAGCAGTTCATGGTCGGAGAGGGAGGGCCGTGACGGGGAGCTGTTTTTT. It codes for CASSSWSEREGRDGELFF.

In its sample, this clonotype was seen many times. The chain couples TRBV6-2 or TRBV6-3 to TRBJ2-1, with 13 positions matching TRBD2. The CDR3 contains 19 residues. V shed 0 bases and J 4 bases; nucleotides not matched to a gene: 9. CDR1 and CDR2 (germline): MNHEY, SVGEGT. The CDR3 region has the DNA TGTGCCAGCAGTTACTCAGTGGGAGCGGGACTAGCGGGGTACAATGAGCAGTTCTTC. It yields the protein CASSYSVGAGLAGYNEQFF.

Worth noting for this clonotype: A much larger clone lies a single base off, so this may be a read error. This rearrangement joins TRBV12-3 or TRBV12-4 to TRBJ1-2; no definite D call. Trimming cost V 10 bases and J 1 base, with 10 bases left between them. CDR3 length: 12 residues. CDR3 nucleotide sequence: TGTGCCACCGGCAAGTTTAACTATGGCTACACCTTC. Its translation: CATGKFNYGYTF.

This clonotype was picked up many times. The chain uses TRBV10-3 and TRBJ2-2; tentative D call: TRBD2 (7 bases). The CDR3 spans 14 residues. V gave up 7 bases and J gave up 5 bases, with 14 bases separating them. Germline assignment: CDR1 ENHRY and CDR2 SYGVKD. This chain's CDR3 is CAITVGGGTGELFF. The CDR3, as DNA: TGTGCCATCACCGTAGGGGGAGGGACCGGGGAGCTGTTTTTT.

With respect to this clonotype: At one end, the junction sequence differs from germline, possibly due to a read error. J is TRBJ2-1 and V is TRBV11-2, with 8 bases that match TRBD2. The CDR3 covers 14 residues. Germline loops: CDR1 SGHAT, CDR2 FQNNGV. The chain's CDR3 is CASSQTGGYNDQCF. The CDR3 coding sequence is TGTGCCAGCAGCCAAACGGGGGGGTACAATGATCAGTGCTTC.

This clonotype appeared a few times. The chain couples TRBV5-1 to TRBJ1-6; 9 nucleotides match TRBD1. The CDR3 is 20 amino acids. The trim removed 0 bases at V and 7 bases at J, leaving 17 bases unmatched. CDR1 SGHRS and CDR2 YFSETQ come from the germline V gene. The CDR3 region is CASSLGPAGTGKVQNSPLHF. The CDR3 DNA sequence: TGCGCCAGCAGCTTGGGACCCGCCGGGACAGGGAAGGTTCAGAATTCACCCCTCCACTTT. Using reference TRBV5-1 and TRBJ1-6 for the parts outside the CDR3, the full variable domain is KAGVTQTPRYLIKTRGQQVTLSCSPISGHRSVSWYQQTPGQGLQFLFEYFSETQRNKGNFPGRFSGRQFSNSRSEMNVSTLELGDSALYLCASSLGPAGTGKVQNSPLHFGNGTRLTVT.

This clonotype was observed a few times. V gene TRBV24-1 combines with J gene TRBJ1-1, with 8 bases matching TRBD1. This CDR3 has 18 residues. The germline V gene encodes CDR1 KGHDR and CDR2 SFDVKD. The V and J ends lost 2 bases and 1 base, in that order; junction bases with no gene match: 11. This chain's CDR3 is CATSDSKGRTGRNTEAFF. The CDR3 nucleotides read TGTGCCACCAGTGATTCTAAAGGCCGGACAGGGCGGAACACTGAAGCTTTCTTT.

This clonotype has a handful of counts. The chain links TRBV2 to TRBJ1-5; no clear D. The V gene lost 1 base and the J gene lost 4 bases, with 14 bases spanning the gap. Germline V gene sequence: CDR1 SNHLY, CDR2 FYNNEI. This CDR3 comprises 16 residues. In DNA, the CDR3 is TGTGCCAGCAGTGAAGTGGTAGGCGCGGGGAATCAGCCCCAGCATTTT. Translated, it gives CASSEVVGAGNQPQHF.

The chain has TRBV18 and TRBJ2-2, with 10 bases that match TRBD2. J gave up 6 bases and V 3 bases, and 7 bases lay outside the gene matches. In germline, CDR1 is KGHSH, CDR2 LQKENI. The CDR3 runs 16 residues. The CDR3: CASSPFLAGESGELFF. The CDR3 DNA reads TGTGCCAGCTCACCGTTTCTAGCGGGAGAATCCGGGGAGCTGTTTTTT.

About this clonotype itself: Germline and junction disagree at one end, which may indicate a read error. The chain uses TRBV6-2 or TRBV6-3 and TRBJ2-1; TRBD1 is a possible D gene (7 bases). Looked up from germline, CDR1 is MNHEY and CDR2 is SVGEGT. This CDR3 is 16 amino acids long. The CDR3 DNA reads TGTGCCAGCATTTACTGGCCCAGTCAGGGGGGCAATGAGCAGTTCTTC. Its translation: CASIYWPSQGGNEQFF.

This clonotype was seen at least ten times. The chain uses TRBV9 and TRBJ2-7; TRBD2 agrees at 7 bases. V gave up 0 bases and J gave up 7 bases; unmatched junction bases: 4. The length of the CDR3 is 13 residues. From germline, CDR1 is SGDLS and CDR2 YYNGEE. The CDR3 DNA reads TGTGCCAGCAGCGTAGTCGAAGCGGGAGAGCAGTACTTC. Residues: CASSVVEAGEQYF.

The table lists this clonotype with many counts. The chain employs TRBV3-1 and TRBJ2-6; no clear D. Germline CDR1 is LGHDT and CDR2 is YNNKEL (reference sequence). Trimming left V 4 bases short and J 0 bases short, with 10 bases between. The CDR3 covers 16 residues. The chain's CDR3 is CASSPRGNSGANVLTF. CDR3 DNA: TGTGCCAGCAGCCCCCGTGGGAACTCTGGGGCCAACGTCCTGACTTTC.

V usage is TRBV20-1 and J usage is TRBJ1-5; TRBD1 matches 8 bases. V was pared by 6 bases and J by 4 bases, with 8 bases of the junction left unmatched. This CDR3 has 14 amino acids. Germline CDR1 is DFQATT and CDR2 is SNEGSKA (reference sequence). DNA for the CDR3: TGCAGTGCCCAGACAGGGGAGACAAATCAGCCCCAGCATTTT. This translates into CSAQTGETNQPQHF.

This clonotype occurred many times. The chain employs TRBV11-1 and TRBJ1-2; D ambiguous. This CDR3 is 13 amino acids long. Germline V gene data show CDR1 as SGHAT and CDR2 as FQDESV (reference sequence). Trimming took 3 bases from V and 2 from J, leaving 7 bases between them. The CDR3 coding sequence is TGTGCCAGCAGCTTGTCAGAGAACTATGGCTACACCTTC. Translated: CASSLSENYGYTF.

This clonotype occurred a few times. CDR3 DNA: TGCAGTGCTGTTCGCGGGGCCTTTACCAATGAGCAGTTCTTC. This sequence encodes CSAVRGAFTNEQFF. V and J are TRBV20-1 and TRBJ2-1; TRBD2 might be the D (6 bases). V shed 5 bases and J shed 6 bases, with 17 bases lying between them. Germline-derived CDR1 and CDR2 are DFQATT and SNEGSKA (reference sequence). The CDR3 length is 14 residues.

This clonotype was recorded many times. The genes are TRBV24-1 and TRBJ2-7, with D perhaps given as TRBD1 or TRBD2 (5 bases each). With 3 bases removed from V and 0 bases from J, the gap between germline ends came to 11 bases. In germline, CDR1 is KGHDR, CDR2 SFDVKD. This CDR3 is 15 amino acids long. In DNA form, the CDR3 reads TGTGCCACCAGTGATCCCGGGGCCCCCTCCTACGAGCAGTACTTC. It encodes CATSDPGAPSYEQYF.